The source of this TCR beta chain is a study of T cell repertoires in cytomegalovirus infection. Turning to the study itself: Through public TCR beta signatures, both CMV infection and matching HLA type were indicated.

MiXCR, applied by TCRdb to the reads, yields one record per CDR3 protein. The table includes about 490,000 distinct CDR3 sequences, approximately 15% detected once. Germline-derived CDR1 and CDR2 are DFQATT and SNEGSKA (reference sequence). Trimming pared 6 bases from V and 0 bases from J, leaving 21 bases between. The CDR3 consists of 17 residues. Study conclusions and caveats: CMV carriers with the relevant HLA were identified by cumulative public TCR beta family frequency. Clonotype analysis showed dominance of the ex vivo response by HLA-C-restricted CMV-specific TCR beta clonotypes.

This clonotype was detected ten times or more. Its antigen is still unknown. This chain joins TRBV20-1 and TRBJ1-5; no clear D. This TCR was recovered from a human donor in good health (CMV status not recorded). Some clones in this sample may be carry-over from other donors' samples. The sequencing sample was made of CD8+ T cells from PBMCs. The CDR3 loop is CSASPAAQAYSNQPQHF. CDR3 DNA: TGCAGTGCCTCCCCTGCGGCCCAGGCATATAGCAATCAGCCCCAGCATTTT.